This T cell receptor (beta chain) stems from a study of Ad26.COV2.S vaccination and SARS-CoV-2 variants. Using immunoSEQ multiplex PCR, the repertoire was profiled, and TCRdb retains in-frame clones only, with some absent. The table shows roughly 680,000 clones, with around 90% occurring only once. The treatment denotes: about 20 received Ad26.COV2.S at low or high dose, single or two shots; 5 received placebo; per-sample allocation not given. All samples were drawn on day 63, counting from the first vaccine or placebo injection. On this clone itself: Other DNA sequences in the same sample also yield this CDR3.

This clonotype was obtained from a person aged 18 to 59 who received the Ad26.COV2.S COVID-19 vaccine or a placebo. The sample consisted of peripheral blood, taken in a trial of Ad26.COV2.S vaccine versus placebo.

CDR3 loop: CASSLRGPYEQYF. The CDR3, as DNA: TGTGCCAGCAGTTTAAGGGGGCCCTACGAGCAGTACTTC. This chain links TRBV27 with TRBJ2-7; 7 positions match TRBD1. The junction had 0 bases not matched to a gene; V was cut back by 2 bases and J by 2 bases. This CDR3 contains 13 residues. Germline-derived CDR1 and CDR2 are MNHEY and SMNVEV (reference sequence).